This T cell receptor beta chain is drawn from a study of shared clonotypes between healthy human individuals. In the naive CD8 group, cells lacked CD45RO and were positively selected for CCR7, so terminally differentiated effector memory CD45RA+ cells were left out. CDR3 size: 17 residues. The germline gives CDR1 MDHEN, CDR2 SYDVKM. The V gene end was trimmed by 5 bases and the J gene end by 5 bases; junction bases not matched to a gene: 15. Original analysis: Filtering of immunoSEQ junctional sequences could not match full-length read filtering. Sequencing used immunoSEQ multiplex PCR; TCRdb keeps in-frame clones, though not all of them. Clone size and V and J calls were adopted from that table, with D and trimming inferred from the DNA. The sample holds some 2.1 million clones, roughly 94% seen once.

The source of this sequence is a man between 18 and 35 years old in good health. This chain links TRBV28 with TRBJ1-2, with 9 bases fitting TRBD1. The source material was naive CD8+ T cells sorted from blood. CDR3: CASSLSLLGTGWYGYTF. CDR3 bases: TGTGCCAGCAGTCTAAGCCTCCTGGGGACAGGGTGGTATGGCTACACCTTC.